Listed below are T cell receptor beta chains from one sample, sequenced in a study of blood T cell repertoires in COVID-19. Repertoires were generated with immunoSEQ multiplex PCR, while TCRdb's copy carries only in-frame clones and drops some. The sample records about 250,000 clones, just over 85% being singletons. The sequencing input was PBMCs or T cells enriched from blood (not recorded which). These receptor sequences come from a middle-aged man who had recovered from COVID-19. Each CDR3 is given with its conserved first and last residue. The order of the fields is J gene, clone size, D gene, V gene, CDR3 DNA, CDR3 protein. The D gene is left open where the match is weak. Only part of the rows carry a size: once, few, many, or a class if the clone is expanded.

j_gene: TRBJ1-1; abundance: NA; d_gene: NA; v_gene: TRBV7-2; CDR3nt: TGTGCCAGCAGCTTATTTGTGGCAGGGGAGAACACTGAAGCTTTCTTT; CDR3aa: CASSLFVAGENTEAFF
j_gene: TRBJ2-3; abundance: NA; d_gene: NA; v_gene: TRBV5-4; CDR3nt: TGTGCCAGCAGTTTATACAGGGACCGCACAGATACGCAGTATTTT; CDR3aa: CASSLYRDRTDTQYF
j_gene: TRBJ1-1; abundance: NA; d_gene: NA; v_gene: TRBV7-2; CDR3nt: TGTGCCAGCAGCCCAAATCCGGGACTCGTTACTGAAGCTTTCTTT; CDR3aa: CASSPNPGLVTEAFF
j_gene: TRBJ2-7; abundance: NA; d_gene: NA; v_gene: TRBV6-5; CDR3nt: TGTGCCAGCAGTCGCCGCGGGAACGACTGGGAGCAGTACTTC; CDR3aa: CASSRRGNDWEQYF
j_gene: TRBJ1-1; abundance: NA; d_gene: TRBD1; v_gene: TRBV19; CDR3nt: TGTGCCAGTAGTCCCAACAGGGGGTCTTACACTGAAGCTTTCTTT; CDR3aa: CASSPNRGSYTEAFF
j_gene: TRBJ2-7; abundance: NA; d_gene: TRBD2; v_gene: TRBV6-5; CDR3nt: TGTGCCAGCAGTTTTAGTCCGACTAGCGTTCTCCACGAGCAGTACTTC; CDR3aa: CASSFSPTSVLHEQYF
j_gene: TRBJ1-2; abundance: NA; d_gene: NA; v_gene: TRBV7-9; CDR3nt: TGTGCCAGCAGCTTAAGCAGGGTAAACGGCTACACCTTC; CDR3aa: CASSLSRVNGYTF
j_gene: TRBJ2-1; abundance: NA; d_gene: TRBD2; v_gene: TRBV18; CDR3nt: TGTGCCAGCTCACCACCGGGACTAGGTCGGGGTGAGCAGTTCTTC; CDR3aa: CASSPPGLGRGEQFF
j_gene: TRBJ1-5; abundance: NA; d_gene: TRBD1; v_gene: TRBV7-9; CDR3nt: TGTGCCAGCAGCTTAGAGGGGGCGGAGCGCAATCAGCCCCAGCATTTT; CDR3aa: CASSLEGAERNQPQHF
j_gene: TRBJ2-7; abundance: NA; d_gene: TRBD2; v_gene: TRBV10-3; CDR3nt: TGTGCCATCAGCGCGCCCGGGACTAGAAGCTACGAGCAGTACTTC; CDR3aa: CAISAPGTRSYEQYF
j_gene: TRBJ1-2; abundance: NA; d_gene: NA; v_gene: TRBV10-3; CDR3nt: TGTGCCATCAGTGAGCATCATGCGTATGGCTACACCTTC; CDR3aa: CAISEHHAYGYTF
j_gene: TRBJ1-2; abundance: NA; d_gene: TRBD1; v_gene: TRBV6-5; CDR3nt: TGTGCCAGCAGCCTAGGACAGGGGGCGCACTATGGCTACACCTTC; CDR3aa: CASSLGQGAHYGYTF
j_gene: TRBJ2-7; abundance: NA; d_gene: NA; v_gene: TRBV11-2; CDR3nt: TGTGCCAGCAGGTTCCTATTCCAGGGTTCCTACGAGCAGTACTTC; CDR3aa: CASRFLFQGSYEQYF
j_gene: TRBJ2-7; abundance: NA; d_gene: NA; v_gene: TRBV30; CDR3nt: TGTGCCTGGAGCTCAGGGCTCTTCTACGAGCAGTACTTC; CDR3aa: CAWSSGLFYEQYF
j_gene: TRBJ2-1; abundance: NA; d_gene: TRBD2; v_gene: TRBV7-3; CDR3nt: TGTGCCAGCAGGCGGACTAGCGGGTTCTACAATGAGCAGTTCTTC; CDR3aa: CASRRTSGFYNEQFF
j_gene: TRBJ1-2; abundance: NA; d_gene: TRBD1; v_gene: TRBV5-5; CDR3nt: TGTGCCAGCAGGACGGACAGGGATTATGGCTACACCTTC; CDR3aa: CASRTDRDYGYTF
j_gene: TRBJ1-1; abundance: NA; d_gene: TRBD1; v_gene: TRBV5-1; CDR3nt: TGCGCCAGCAGCTTGACCAGTCCCGGGACAGGGGGGAACACTGAAGCTTTCTTT; CDR3aa: CASSLTSPGTGGNTEAFF
j_gene: TRBJ2-7; abundance: NA; d_gene: NA; v_gene: TRBV27; CDR3nt: TGTGCCAGCAGTCGAAACATAGGCCCTAGGCCGGGGGAGCAGTACTTC; CDR3aa: CASSRNIGPRPGEQYF
j_gene: TRBJ2-2; abundance: NA; d_gene: TRBD1; v_gene: TRBV7-9; CDR3nt: TGTGCCAGTAACAGGGGTCCTACCGGGGAGCTGTTTTTT; CDR3aa: CASNRGPTGELFF
j_gene: TRBJ2-5; abundance: NA; d_gene: NA; v_gene: TRBV7-9; CDR3nt: TGTGCCAGCAGCTTAGGAGAGGGCCGGGAGACCCAGTACTTC; CDR3aa: CASSLGEGRETQYF
j_gene: TRBJ1-1; abundance: NA; d_gene: NA; v_gene: TRBV15; CDR3nt: TGTGCCACCAGCCCTTGGGCGGGCGGCGGGAACACTGAAGCTTTCTTT; CDR3aa: CATSPWAGGGNTEAFF
j_gene: TRBJ1-3; abundance: NA; d_gene: NA; v_gene: TRBV9; CDR3nt: TGTGCCAGCAGCACCCAGACAGGCTCTGGAAACACCATATATTTT; CDR3aa: CASSTQTGSGNTIYF
j_gene: TRBJ2-2; abundance: NA; d_gene: TRBD1; v_gene: TRBV25-1; CDR3nt: TGTGCCAGCAACTACAGGGGCACCGGGGAGCTGTTTTTT; CDR3aa: CASNYRGTGELFF
j_gene: TRBJ2-3; abundance: NA; d_gene: NA; v_gene: TRBV6-5; CDR3nt: TGTGCCAGCACCGGGTCCCACTTTAGCACAGATACGCAGTATTTT; CDR3aa: CASTGSHFSTDTQYF
j_gene: TRBJ1-2; abundance: NA; d_gene: NA; v_gene: TRBV7-9; CDR3nt: TGTGCCAGCAGCTTAGGGGTAGCCACTAAGCGTGGCTACACCTTC; CDR3aa: CASSLGVATKRGYTF
j_gene: TRBJ1-3; abundance: few; d_gene: NA; v_gene: TRBV4-1; CDR3nt: TGCGCCAGCAGCCAAGCGGGAAACACCATATATTTT; CDR3aa: CASSQAGNTIYF
j_gene: TRBJ2-3; abundance: few; d_gene: TRBD2; v_gene: TRBV7-2; CDR3nt: TGTGCCAGCAGCTTAGGACTAGCGGGAGGCGGGGATACGCAGTATTTT; CDR3aa: CASSLGLAGGGDTQYF
j_gene: TRBJ2-3; abundance: NA; d_gene: TRBD2; v_gene: TRBV7-2; CDR3nt: TGTGCCAACGGGCGGGGGGGCACAGATACGCAGTATTTT; CDR3aa: CANGRGGTDTQYF
j_gene: TRBJ1-2; abundance: NA; d_gene: TRBD1; v_gene: TRBV5-4; CDR3nt: TGTGCCAGCAGCTTACAGGGGATGGCCTATGGCTACACCTTC; CDR3aa: CASSLQGMAYGYTF
j_gene: TRBJ2-3; abundance: NA; d_gene: TRBD2; v_gene: TRBV14; CDR3nt: TGTGCCAGCAGCCAGACTAGCGGGGGGCCCACAGATACGCAGTATTTT; CDR3aa: CASSQTSGGPTDTQYF
j_gene: TRBJ2-3; abundance: NA; d_gene: TRBD1; v_gene: TRBV5-1; CDR3nt: TGCGCCAGCAGCTTGGATCTTCACCCGGGACAGGGCACAGATACGCAGTATTTT; CDR3aa: CASSLDLHPGQGTDTQYF
j_gene: TRBJ2-1; abundance: NA; d_gene: TRBD2; v_gene: TRBV7-8; CDR3nt: TGTGCCAGCAGCTCCTTTAGCGGGGCTATCAACAATGAGCAGTTCTTC; CDR3aa: CASSSFSGAINNEQFF
j_gene: TRBJ1-3; abundance: NA; d_gene: TRBD1; v_gene: TRBV19; CDR3nt: TGTGCCAGTATAAACCCAGGGGGCTACTCTGGAAACACCATATATTTT; CDR3aa: CASINPGGYSGNTIYF
j_gene: TRBJ1-4; abundance: NA; d_gene: NA; v_gene: TRBV9; CDR3nt: TGTGCCAGCAGCGCAGGACTTTGGGAAAAACTGTTTTTT; CDR3aa: CASSAGLWEKLFF
j_gene: TRBJ2-1; abundance: NA; d_gene: NA; v_gene: TRBV10-3; CDR3nt: TGTGCCATCAACATAGCCGGGACAAATTACAATGAGCAGTTCTTC; CDR3aa: CAINIAGTNYNEQFF
j_gene: TRBJ1-1; abundance: NA; d_gene: NA; v_gene: TRBV9; CDR3nt: TGTGCCAGCAGCGTCAGTCAGGCCGACACTGAAGCTTTCTTT; CDR3aa: CASSVSQADTEAFF
j_gene: TRBJ1-1; abundance: once; d_gene: TRBD1; v_gene: TRBV2; CDR3nt: TGTGCCTCCGAGAGAGGGGGCGGCACTGAAGCTTTCTTT; CDR3aa: CASERGGGTEAFF
j_gene: TRBJ2-1; abundance: NA; d_gene: NA; v_gene: TRBV5-4; CDR3nt: TGTGCCAGCAGCACGGCCGGGGGTTACAATGAGCAGTTCTTC; CDR3aa: CASSTAGGYNEQFF
j_gene: TRBJ2-7; abundance: NA; d_gene: TRBD1; v_gene: TRBV12-3/TRBV12-4; CDR3nt: TGTGCCAGCAAGGGACAGCCCAGCGAGCAGTACTTC; CDR3aa: CASKGQPSEQYF
j_gene: TRBJ1-2; abundance: NA; d_gene: NA; v_gene: TRBV5-1; CDR3nt: TGCGCCAGCAGCCTATCGGGGGGCGGTTCAGGTCTTGATGGCTACACCTTC; CDR3aa: CASSLSGGGSGLDGYTF
j_gene: TRBJ1-5; abundance: NA; d_gene: NA; v_gene: TRBV6-5; CDR3nt: TGTGCCAGCAGGGGCCCGGGGGGGAATCAGCCCCAGCATTTT; CDR3aa: CASRGPGGNQPQHF
j_gene: TRBJ1-5; abundance: NA; d_gene: TRBD1; v_gene: TRBV18; CDR3nt: TGTGCCAGCTCACCAGCAGTCCAGGGGGATCGTAATCAGCCCCAGCATTTT; CDR3aa: CASSPAVQGDRNQPQHF